Shown below are 20 T cell receptor beta chains from a single sample sequenced in a study of regulatory T cells in long-lasting Graves disease. Time point indicated: newly diagnosed GD, antithyroid drugs for less than 3 months. Generation of the TCR library employed RNA extracted from PBMCs. Relying on iRepertoire HTBI primers and Arm-PCR of CDR3 regions, the team built TCR beta libraries. TCRdb recomputed calls from the multiplex PCR reads with MiXCR, one row per CDR3 protein. This table holds 400,000 to 550,000 distinct CDR3 sequences, 16% found once. The data were also submitted as part of a second study, on T cells in Graves' hyperthyroidism and ophthalmopathy.

The sequencing here drew on peripheral blood mononuclear cells (PBMCs), taken at new diagnosis, from a patient treated with antithyroid drugs. The source is a woman under 40 with Graves disease.

This clonotype has ten or more counts. This rearrangement joins TRBV11-2 to TRBJ2-2; 7 bases are a match to TRBD2. After removal of 5 bases from V and 0 bases from J, the junction contained 24 bases not matched to a gene. Germline-derived CDR1 and CDR2 are SGHAT and FQNNGV. CDR3 length: 22 residues. The CDR3 DNA reads TGTGCCAGCAGCCCGACGAAGAGGGGCGGACTAGTGGGGATCCCGAACACCGGGGAGCTGTTTTTT. Encoded protein: CASSPTKRGGLVGIPNTGELFF.

In this sample, this clonotype turned up many times. V is TRBV12-3 or TRBV12-4 and J is TRBJ2-2; 14 positions match TRBD2. The V gene end was trimmed by 5 bases and the J gene end by 1 base; junction bases not matched to a gene: 12. This CDR3 has 20 residues. CDR3 sequence reads: CASSGGGTSGRLGNTGELFF. The CDR3 DNA sequence: TGTGCCAGCAGTGGAGGGGGGACTAGCGGGAGATTGGGGAACACCGGGGAGCTGTTTTTT.

In this sample, this clonotype turned up a few times. This chain links TRBV2 with TRBJ2-5; 7 bases fit TRBD2. This CDR3 contains 15 residues. Per the germline V gene, CDR1 is SNHLY and CDR2 is FYNNEI. V lost 7 bases to trimming and J lost 3 bases; unmatched junction nucleotides: 11. CDR3 bases: TGTGCCAGCATGTGGGGGGGGGACTCCGAAGAGACCCAGTACTTC. It translates to CASMWGGDSEETQYF. Looking up the rest from reference TRBV2 and TRBJ2-5 gives the full variable domain: EPEVTQTPSHQVTQMGQEVILRCVPISNHLYFYWYRQILGQKVEFLVSFYNNEISEKSEIFDDQFSVERPDGSNFTLKIRSTKLEDSAMYFCASMWGGDSEETQYFGPGTRLLVL.

A note on this clonotype: Being one base from a much bigger clone, this may be a read error. The chain employs TRBV7-9 and TRBJ2-7; 9 bases are a match to TRBD2. This CDR3 has 14 amino acids. Germline V gene data show CDR1 as SEHNR and CDR2 as FQNEAQ (reference sequence). This CDR3 is CAGSLAASGNEQYF. CDR3 DNA sequence: TGTGCCGGCAGCTTAGCGGCTAGCGGGAACGAGCAGTACTTC.

As to this clonotype: This may be a read error: a much more frequent sequence differs by one nucleotide. The chain couples TRBV18 to TRBJ2-1; 13 bases agree with TRBD2. CDR1 and CDR2 (germline): KGHSH, LQKENI. This CDR3 spans 16 amino acids. The DNA of the CDR3 is TGTGCCAGCTCACCCCTGACTAGCGGGAGGTCCAATGAGCGGTTCTTC. Amino acid sequence: CASSPLTSGRSNERFF. The entire variable domain, with the rest obtained from reference TRBV18 and TRBJ2-1, is as follows: NAGVMQNPRHLVRRRGQEARLRCSPMKGHSHVYWYRQLPEEGLKFMVYLQKENIIDESGMPKERFSAEFPKEGPSILRIQQVVRGDSAAYFCASSPLTSGRSNERFFGPGTRLTVL.

The chain recombines TRBV20-1 with TRBJ2-7, with TRBD2 matching 13 bases. J was trimmed by 3 bases and V by 5 bases; bases with no gene match: 4. This CDR3 is 14 amino acids long. Germline V gives CDR1 DFQATT, CDR2 SNEGSKA (reference sequence). This CDR3 reads CSAGGLAGSYEQYF. The CDR3 region has the DNA TGCAGTGCTGGGGGACTAGCGGGGAGCTACGAGCAGTACTTC.

This clonotype has more than one count but fewer than ten. The chain links TRBV6-1 to TRBJ1-2, with unresolved D. The CDR3 spans 13 residues. V was pared by 4 bases and J by 7 bases, with 13 bases between. Germline CDR1 MNHNS, CDR2 SASEGT. The CDR3 is CASSVSGSFGYTF. Here the CDR3 DNA reads TGTGCCAGCAGTGTGTCAGGCTCTTTTGGCTACACCTTC.

This clonotype has just a few counts. A much more abundant neighbour one base away suggests this may be a read error. CDR3 amino acids: CASSPPHSYNEQLF. CDR3 sequence (DNA): TGTGCCAGCAGTCCCCCGCATTCCTACAATGAGCAGCTCTTC. The chain links TRBV28 to TRBJ2-1; D ambiguous. The CDR3 is made up of 14 amino acids. CDR1 MDHEN and CDR2 SYDVKM come from the germline V gene.

This clonotype occurred many times. V gene TRBV5-1 combines with J gene TRBJ1-5, with D unclear. In germline, CDR1 is SGHRS, CDR2 YFSETQ. This CDR3 contains 14 residues. V dropped 1 base and J dropped 6 bases, with 11 bases sitting between them. The CDR3 loop is CASSLYLGSQPQHF. The CDR3, as DNA: TGCGCCAGCAGCTTGTATCTAGGCAGTCAGCCCCAGCATTTT.

This clonotype was counted many times. The DNA for the CDR3 is TGTGCCAGCAGCTTGTCTCAAGGAGTTACCTACGAGCAGTACTTC. Protein sequence: CASSLSQGVTYEQYF. J is TRBJ2-7 and V is TRBV11-1, with D hard to call. The CDR3 totals 15 residues. Deletions cut 3 bases from V and 2 bases from J, with 14 bases between. CDR1 is SGHAT and CDR2 is FQDESV in the germline V gene (reference sequence).

This clonotype showed up just once. Sequence at one end of the junction differs from germline and may be a read error. V gene TRBV5-1 combines with J gene TRBJ2-1; TRBD2 matches 8 bases. Germline values: CDR1 SGHRS, CDR2 YFSETQ. The CDR3 is 14 residues long. As DNA, the CDR3 is TGCGCCAGCAGCTTACTAGCGGAATACAATGAGCACTTCTTC. Encoded protein: CASSLLAEYNEHFF.

This clonotype was recorded many times. This chain joins TRBV28 and TRBJ1-3, with D uncertain. The CDR3 length is 14 residues. The V end was cut by 3 bases, the J end by 0 bases, with 6 bases between. Germline values: CDR1 MDHEN, CDR2 SYDVKM. In DNA, the CDR3 is TGTGCCAGCAGTTTCTCGACCTCTGGAAACACCATATATTTT. It codes for CASSFSTSGNTIYF.

The chain is built from TRBV27 and TRBJ1-2, with TRBD1 matching over 7 bases. This CDR3 is 14 amino acids long. The V gene end was trimmed by 5 bases and the J gene end by 2 bases; junction bases not matched to a gene: 5. Germline loops: CDR1 MNHEY, CDR2 SMNVEV (reference sequence). The CDR3 sequence is CASSPGQANYGYTF. CDR3 nucleotides: TGTGCCAGCAGTCCCGGACAGGCGAACTATGGCTACACCTTC.

The chain joins TRBV15 to TRBJ2-1; D call uncertain. Germline lookup yields CDR1 LNHNV and CDR2 YYDKDF (reference sequence). CDR3 length: 17 residues. Trimming removed 2 bases from V and 2 bases from J, with 16 bases in between. The CDR3 DNA follows: TGTGCCACCAGCAGACCAAACGAGCCGGGCCCCTACAATGAGCAGTTCTTC. Translating it yields CATSRPNEPGPYNEQFF.

There are many counts of this clonotype. This rearrangement joins TRBV28 to TRBJ1-1, with 8 bases aligning to TRBD1. V was clipped by 11 bases and J by 5 bases; unmatched bases: 10. This CDR3 has 13 amino acids. Germline CDR1 MDHEN, CDR2 SYDVKM. DNA for the CDR3: TGTGCCGGCTCACAGGGGGGGGGAACTGAAGCTTTCTTT. Amino acid sequence: CAGSQGGGTEAFF.

This clonotype was counted once. A much larger clonotype is one base distant, so this may be a read error. V usage is TRBV12-3 or TRBV12-4 and J usage is TRBJ1-1; 7 positions agree with TRBD1. The CDR3 contains 14 residues. V trimming: 6 bases; J trimming: 1 base; junction bases outside the gene matches: 5. DNA of the CDR3: TGTGCCAGCAGCCGGGACAGACGGAACACTGAAGCTTTCTTT. As protein: CASSRDRRNTEAFF.

This clonotype has ten or more counts. The chain employs TRBV2 and TRBJ2-5; TRBD1 matches 8 bases. This CDR3 has 15 amino acids. Unmatched junction bases numbered 9, after V lost 6 bases and J lost 3 bases. CDR1 is SNHLY, CDR2 FYNNEI, per germline. CDR3 sequence reads: CASSGFGQGEETQYF. The CDR3 DNA sequence: TGTGCCAGCAGCGGATTCGGACAGGGTGAAGAGACCCAGTACTTC.

As concerns this clonotype: A single base separates this from a much larger clone, so it may be a read error. J is TRBJ1-1 and V is TRBV6-1; TRBD1 matches 8 bases. CDR3 length: 12 residues. Germline assignment: CDR1 MNHNS and CDR2 SASEGT. Trimming took 7 bases from V and 4 from J; bases not matched to a gene: 2. CDR3 nucleotide sequence: TGTGCCAGCATGGACAGGGTCACTGAAGCTTTCTTT. It encodes CASMDRVTEAFF.

This clonotype was recorded at least ten times. The CDR3 is CATSYQGGTDTQYF. The CDR3 DNA reads TGTGCCACCAGTTACCAGGGGGGCACAGATACGCAGTATTTT. The chain couples TRBV24-1 to TRBJ2-3; 7 bases are a match to TRBD1. V lost 6 bases and J lost 1; bases outside the gene matches: 3. The CDR3 spans 14 residues. Germline CDR1 is KGHDR and CDR2 is SFDVKD.

On this clonotype: The junction and the germline gene differ at one end; a read error may be behind it. The V gene is TRBV7-7, the J gene TRBJ2-2, with TRBD1 matching over 10 bases. CDR3 length equals 15 residues. In germline, CDR1 is SSHAT, CDR2 FNYEAQ (reference sequence). The CDR3 DNA sequence: TGTGCTAGCAGCTCCGGGACAGGGGCCACCGGGGAGCTGTTTTTT. Translating it yields CASSSGTGATGELFF.